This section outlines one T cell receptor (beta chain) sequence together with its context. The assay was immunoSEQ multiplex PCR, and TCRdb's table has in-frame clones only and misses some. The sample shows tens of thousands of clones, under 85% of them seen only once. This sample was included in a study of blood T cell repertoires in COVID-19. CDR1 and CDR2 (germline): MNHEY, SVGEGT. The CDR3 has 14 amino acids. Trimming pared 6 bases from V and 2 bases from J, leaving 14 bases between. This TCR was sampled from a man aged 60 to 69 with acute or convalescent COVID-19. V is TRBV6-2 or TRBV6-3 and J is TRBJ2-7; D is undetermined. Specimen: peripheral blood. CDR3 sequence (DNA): TGTGCCAGCAGCCCTACCAGGATTCCCTACGAGCAGTACTTC. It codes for CASSPTRIPYEQYF.